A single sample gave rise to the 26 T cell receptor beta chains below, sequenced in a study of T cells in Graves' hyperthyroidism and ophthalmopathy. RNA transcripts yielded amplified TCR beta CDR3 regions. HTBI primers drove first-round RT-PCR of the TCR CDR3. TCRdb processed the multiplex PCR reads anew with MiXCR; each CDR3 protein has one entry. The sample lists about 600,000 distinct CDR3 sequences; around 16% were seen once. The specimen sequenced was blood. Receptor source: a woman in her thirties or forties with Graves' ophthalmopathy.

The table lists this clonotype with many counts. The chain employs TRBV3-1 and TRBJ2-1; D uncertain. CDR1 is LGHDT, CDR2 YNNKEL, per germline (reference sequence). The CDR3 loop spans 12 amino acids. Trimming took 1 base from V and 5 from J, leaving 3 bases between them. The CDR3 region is CASSQVNNEQFF. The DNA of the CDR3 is TGTGCCAGCAGCCAAGTCAACAATGAGCAGTTCTTC.

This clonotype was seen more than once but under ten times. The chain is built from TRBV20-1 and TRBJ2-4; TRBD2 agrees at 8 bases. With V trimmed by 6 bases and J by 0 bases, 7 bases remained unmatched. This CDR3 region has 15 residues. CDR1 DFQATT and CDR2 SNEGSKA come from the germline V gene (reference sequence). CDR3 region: CSAGLAGKAKNIQYF. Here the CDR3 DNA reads TGCAGTGCCGGGCTAGCGGGCAAAGCCAAAAACATTCAGTACTTC.

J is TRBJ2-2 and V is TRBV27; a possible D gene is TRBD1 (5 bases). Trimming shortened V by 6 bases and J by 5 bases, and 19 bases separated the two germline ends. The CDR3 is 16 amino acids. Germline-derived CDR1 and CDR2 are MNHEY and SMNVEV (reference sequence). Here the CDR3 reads CASRPATGSRTGELFF. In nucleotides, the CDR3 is TGTGCCAGCAGACCCGCCACAGGTTCGAGGACCGGGGAGCTGTTTTTT.

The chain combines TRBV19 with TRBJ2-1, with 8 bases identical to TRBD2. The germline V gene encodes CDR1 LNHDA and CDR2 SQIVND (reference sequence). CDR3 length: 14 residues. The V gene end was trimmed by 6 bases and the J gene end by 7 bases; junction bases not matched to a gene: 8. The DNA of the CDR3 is TGTGCCAGTAGGCCGGGACTAGTTGATAATGAGCAGTTCTTC. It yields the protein CASRPGLVDNEQFF.

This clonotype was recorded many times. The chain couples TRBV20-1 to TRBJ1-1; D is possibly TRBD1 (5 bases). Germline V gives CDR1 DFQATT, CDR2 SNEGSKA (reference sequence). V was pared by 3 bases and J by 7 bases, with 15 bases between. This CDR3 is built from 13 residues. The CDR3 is CSARSRGSGEAFF. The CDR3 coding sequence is TGCAGTGCTAGGTCAAGGGGTTCCGGTGAAGCTTTCTTT.

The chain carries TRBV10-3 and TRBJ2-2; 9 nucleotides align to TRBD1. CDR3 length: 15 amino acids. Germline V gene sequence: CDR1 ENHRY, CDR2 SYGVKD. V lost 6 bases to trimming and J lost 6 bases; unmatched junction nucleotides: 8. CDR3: CAISLDRGRAGELFF. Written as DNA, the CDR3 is TGTGCCATCAGCCTGGACAGGGGTAGGGCCGGGGAGCTGTTTTTT.

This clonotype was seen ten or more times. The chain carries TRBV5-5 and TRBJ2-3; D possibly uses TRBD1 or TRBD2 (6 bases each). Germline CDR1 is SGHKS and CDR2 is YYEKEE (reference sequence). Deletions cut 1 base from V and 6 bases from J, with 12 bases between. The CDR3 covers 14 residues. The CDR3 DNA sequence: TGTGCCAGCAGCTTGATGGGGGGCGGGGATACGCAGTATTTT. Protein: CASSLMGGGDTQYF.

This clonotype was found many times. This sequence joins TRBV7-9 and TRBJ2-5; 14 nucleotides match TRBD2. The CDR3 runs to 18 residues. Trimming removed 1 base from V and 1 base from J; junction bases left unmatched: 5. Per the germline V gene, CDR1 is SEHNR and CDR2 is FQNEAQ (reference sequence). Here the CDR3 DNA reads TGTGCCAGCAGCTTAGGGACTAGCGGGAGGAGGGGCCAAGAGACCCAGTACTTC. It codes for CASSLGTSGRRGQETQYF.

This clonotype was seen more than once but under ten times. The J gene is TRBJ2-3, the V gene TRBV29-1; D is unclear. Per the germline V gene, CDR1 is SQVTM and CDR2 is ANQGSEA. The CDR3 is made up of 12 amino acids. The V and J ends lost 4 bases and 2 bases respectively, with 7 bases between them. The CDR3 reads CSVAPPTDTQYF. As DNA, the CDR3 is TGCAGCGTTGCCCCACCCACAGATACGCAGTATTTT.

DNA for the CDR3: TGTGCCAGCAGTTTTGACGGACTCTCTGGGGCCAACGTCCTGACTTTC. The encoded protein is CASSFDGLSGANVLTF. The chain links TRBV28 to TRBJ2-6; D is perhaps TRBD2 (5 bases). Germline lookup yields CDR1 MDHEN and CDR2 SYDVKM. The CDR3 has 16 residues. The germline V and J ends were trimmed by 3 bases and 0 bases, with 9 bases remaining between them.

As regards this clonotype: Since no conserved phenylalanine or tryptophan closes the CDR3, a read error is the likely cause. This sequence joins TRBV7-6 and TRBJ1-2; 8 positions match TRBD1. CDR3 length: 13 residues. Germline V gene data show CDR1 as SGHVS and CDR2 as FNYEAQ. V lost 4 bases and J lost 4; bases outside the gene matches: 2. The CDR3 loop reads CASSSGQGYGYTV. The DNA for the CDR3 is TGTGCCAGCAGCTCCGGACAGGGCTATGGCTACACCGTC.

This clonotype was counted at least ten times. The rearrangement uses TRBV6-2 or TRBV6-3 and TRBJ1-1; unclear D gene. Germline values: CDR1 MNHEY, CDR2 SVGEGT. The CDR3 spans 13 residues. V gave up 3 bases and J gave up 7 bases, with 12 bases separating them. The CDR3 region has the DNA TGTGCCAGCAGTTATTTTAGTTACAATGAAGCTTTCTTT. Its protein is CASSYFSYNEAFF.

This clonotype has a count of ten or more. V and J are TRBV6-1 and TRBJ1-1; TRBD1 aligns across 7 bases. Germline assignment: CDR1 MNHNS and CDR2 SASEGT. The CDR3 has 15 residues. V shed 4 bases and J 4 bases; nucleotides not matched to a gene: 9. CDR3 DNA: TGTGCCAGCAGTGCAATCTTCAGGGGGAGCACTGAAGCTTTCTTT. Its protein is CASSAIFRGSTEAFF.

This CDR3 reads CASSLGGASGANEQFF. CDR3 bases: TGCGCCAGCAGCTTGGGGGGGGCTAGCGGGGCCAATGAGCAGTTCTTC. This rearrangement joins TRBV5-1 to TRBJ2-1, with 9 bases matching TRBD2. J gave up 6 bases and V 0 bases, and 7 bases lay outside the gene matches. The CDR3 extends over 16 amino acids. Germline assignment: CDR1 SGHRS and CDR2 YFSETQ.

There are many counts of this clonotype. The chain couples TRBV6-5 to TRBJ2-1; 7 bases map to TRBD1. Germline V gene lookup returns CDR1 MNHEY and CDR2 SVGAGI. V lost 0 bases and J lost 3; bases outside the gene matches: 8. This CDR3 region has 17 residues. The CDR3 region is CASSYSSGPGGYNEQFF. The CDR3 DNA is TGTGCCAGCAGTTACTCGAGTGGACCAGGGGGCTACAATGAGCAGTTCTTC.

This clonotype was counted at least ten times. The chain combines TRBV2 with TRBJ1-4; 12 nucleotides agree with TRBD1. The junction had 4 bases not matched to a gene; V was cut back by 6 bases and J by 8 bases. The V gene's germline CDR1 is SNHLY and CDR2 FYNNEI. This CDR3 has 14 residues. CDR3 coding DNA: TGTGCCAGCAGAGCCGGGACAGGGGGCGAAAAACTGTTTTTT. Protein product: CASRAGTGGEKLFF.

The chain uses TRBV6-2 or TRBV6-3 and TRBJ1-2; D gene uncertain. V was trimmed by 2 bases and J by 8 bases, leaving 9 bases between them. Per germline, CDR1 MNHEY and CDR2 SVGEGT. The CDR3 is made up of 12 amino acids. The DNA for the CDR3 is TGTGCCAGCAGTTACAGGGAGAGGGGCTACACCTTC. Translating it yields CASSYRERGYTF.

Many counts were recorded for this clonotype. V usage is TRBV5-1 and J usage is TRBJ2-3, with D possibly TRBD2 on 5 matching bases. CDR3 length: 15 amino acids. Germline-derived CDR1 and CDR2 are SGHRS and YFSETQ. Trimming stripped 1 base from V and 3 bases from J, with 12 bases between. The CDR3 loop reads CASSLSRGETDTQYF. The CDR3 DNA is TGCGCCAGCAGCTTGTCACGGGGAGAAACAGATACGCAGTATTTT.

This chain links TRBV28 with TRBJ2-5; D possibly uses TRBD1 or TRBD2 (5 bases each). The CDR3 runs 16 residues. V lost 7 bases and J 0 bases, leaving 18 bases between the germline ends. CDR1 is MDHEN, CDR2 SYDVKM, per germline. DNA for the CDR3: TGTGCCAGCACATCTCCCAGAGGGACCAACCAAGAGACCCAGTACTTC. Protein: CASTSPRGTNQETQYF.

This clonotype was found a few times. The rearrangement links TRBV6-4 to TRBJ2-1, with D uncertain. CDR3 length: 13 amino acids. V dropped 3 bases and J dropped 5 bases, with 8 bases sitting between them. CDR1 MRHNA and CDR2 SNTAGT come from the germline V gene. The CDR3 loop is CASSEESHNEQFF. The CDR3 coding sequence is TGTGCCAGCAGTGAGGAGTCCCACAATGAGCAGTTCTTC.

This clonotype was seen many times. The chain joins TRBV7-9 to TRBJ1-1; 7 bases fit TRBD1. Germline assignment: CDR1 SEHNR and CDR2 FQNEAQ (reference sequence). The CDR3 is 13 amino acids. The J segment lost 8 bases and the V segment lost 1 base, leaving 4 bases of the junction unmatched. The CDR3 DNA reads TGTGCCAGCAGCTTAGACAACAGGGGCGAAGCTTTCTTT. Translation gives CASSLDNRGEAFF.

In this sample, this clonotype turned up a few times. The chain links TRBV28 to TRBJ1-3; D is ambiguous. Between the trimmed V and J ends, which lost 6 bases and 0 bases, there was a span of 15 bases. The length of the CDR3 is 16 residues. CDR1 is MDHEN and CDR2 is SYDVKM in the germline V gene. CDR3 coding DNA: TGTGCCAGCAGGACTCCGGGCCTTCGCTCTGGAAACACCATATATTTT. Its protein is CASRTPGLRSGNTIYF.

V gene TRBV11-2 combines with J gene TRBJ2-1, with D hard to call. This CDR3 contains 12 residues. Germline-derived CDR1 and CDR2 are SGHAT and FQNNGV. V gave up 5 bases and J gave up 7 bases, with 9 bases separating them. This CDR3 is CASSPFKNEQFF. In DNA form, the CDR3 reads TGTGCCAGCAGCCCCTTCAAGAATGAGCAGTTCTTC.

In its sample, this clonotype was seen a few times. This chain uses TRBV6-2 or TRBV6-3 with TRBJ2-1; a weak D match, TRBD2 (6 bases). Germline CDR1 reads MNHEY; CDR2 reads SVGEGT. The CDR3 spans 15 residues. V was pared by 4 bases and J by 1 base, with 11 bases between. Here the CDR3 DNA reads TGTGCCAGCAGTTCTTACGCGGGGTCCTACAATGAGCAGTTCTTC. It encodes CASSSYAGSYNEQFF.

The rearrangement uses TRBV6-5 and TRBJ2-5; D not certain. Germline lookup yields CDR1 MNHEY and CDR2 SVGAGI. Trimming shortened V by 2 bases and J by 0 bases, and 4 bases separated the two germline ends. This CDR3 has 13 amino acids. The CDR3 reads CASSYAYQETQYF. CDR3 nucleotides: TGTGCCAGCAGTTACGCTTACCAAGAGACCCAGTACTTC.

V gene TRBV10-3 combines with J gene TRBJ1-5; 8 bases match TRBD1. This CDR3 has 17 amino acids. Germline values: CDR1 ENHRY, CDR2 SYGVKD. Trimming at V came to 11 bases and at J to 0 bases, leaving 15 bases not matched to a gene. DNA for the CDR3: TGTGCCGCGTCGCAGGGGGCTGTGGATTATAGCAATCAGCCCCAGCATTTT. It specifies CAASQGAVDYSNQPQHF.